What follows are 26 T cell receptor beta chains derived from one specimen sequenced in a study of cytomegalovirus exposure and HLA in healthy donors. This PCR relied on a set of 60 Vbeta primers and 13 Jbeta primers. Assay: immunoSEQ multiplex PCR; the TCRdb copy retains only in-frame clones and omits some. The sample lists around 250,000 clones; 80% to 95% were seen once. Sequencing used PBMCs. The receptors here all came from a girl aged 2 to 10 in good health and CMV-seronegative.

The chain combines TRBV28 with TRBJ1-3, with no clear D. The germline gives CDR1 MDHEN, CDR2 SYDVKM. V gave up 5 bases and J gave up 0 bases, with 14 bases separating them. This CDR3 is built from 16 residues. CDR3 coding DNA: TGTGCCAGCAGTCCCCCTCCCCTCGTCTCTGGAAACACCATATATTTT. It encodes CASSPPPLVSGNTIYF.

This rearrangement joins TRBV10-2 to TRBJ2-7, with a possible D match to TRBD1 (6 bases). The CDR3 has 13 amino acids. The V gene's germline CDR1 is WSHSY and CDR2 SAAADI. The V end lost 5 bases, the J end lost 6 bases, and 14 bases lay between the germline ends. The CDR3 reads CASSYITGTEQYF. The CDR3 DNA reads as TGCGCCAGCAGTTACATTACAGGGACCGAGCAGTACTTC.

The table lists this clone with a few counts. The genes are TRBV6-5 and TRBJ1-2; D is perhaps TRBD1 (6 bases). CDR3 length: 12 residues. Trimming shortened V by 8 bases and J by 5 bases, and 12 bases separated the two germline ends. Germline assignment: CDR1 MNHEY and CDR2 SVGAGI. CDR3 DNA: TGTGCCAGCGTAGGGGGTGGTTATGGCTACACCTTC. This translates into CASVGGGYGYTF.

The chain combines TRBV18 with TRBJ1-2, with 8 bases matching TRBD1. Losses at the gene ends were 3 bases for V and 8 bases for J; bases not matched to a gene: 8. This CDR3 spans 14 amino acids. The germline V gene has CDR1 KGHSH and CDR2 LQKENI. In DNA form, the CDR3 reads TGTGCCAGCTCACCCAAGACAGGGGCAGGGGGCTACACCTTC. It yields the protein CASSPKTGAGGYTF.

The genes are TRBV25-1 and TRBJ1-5; D is ambiguous. The CDR3 is made up of 15 amino acids. The germline V gene encodes CDR1 MGHDK and CDR2 SYGVNS. V gave up 9 bases and J gave up 10 bases, with 25 bases separating them. The CDR3 coding sequence is TGTGCCAGTACCGGCGGGTCGGGGTTCCTAGGACCCCAGCATTTT. It codes for CASTGGSGFLGPQHF.

The chain is built from TRBV7-6 and TRBJ2-7, with D unresolved. Germline V lookup: CDR1 SGHVS, CDR2 FNYEAQ. V lost 1 base and J 2 bases, leaving 12 bases between the germline ends. The CDR3 contains 15 residues. CDR3 loop: CASSLEATSPYEQYF. CDR3 DNA sequence: TGTGCCAGCAGCTTAGAGGCGACAAGCCCCTACGAGCAGTACTTC.

The chain couples TRBV13 to TRBJ2-4; D might be TRBD2 (6 bases). Trimming pared 5 bases from V and 1 base from J, leaving 30 bases between. The V gene's germline CDR1 is PRHDT and CDR2 FYEKMQ (reference sequence). The CDR3 is 21 residues long. CDR3 sequence reads: CASSRRQKLTSDGGAKNIQYF. The DNA for the CDR3 is TGTGCCAGCAGCCGAAGACAGAAACTAACCTCCGATGGGGGGGCCAAAAACATTCAGTACTTC. Supplemented by reference TRBV13 and TRBJ2-4, the full variable domain reads AAGVIQSPRHLIKEKRETATLKCYPIPRHDTVYWYQQGPGQDPQFLISFYEKMQSDKGSIPDRFSAQQFSDYHSELNMSSLELGDSALYFCASSRRQKLTSDGGAKNIQYFGAGTRLSVL.

This clone was counted only a few times. This chain connects TRBV10-3 to TRBJ1-1; 9 bases are a match to TRBD1. V dropped 2 bases and J dropped 2; count of bases not matched to a gene: 12. This CDR3 has 18 residues. CDR1 is ENHRY, CDR2 SYGVKD, per germline. In nucleotides, the CDR3 is TGTGCCATCAGTGAGGGACAGGGGTGGATTATTTCTAACACTGAAGCTTTCTTT. Its protein product is CAISEGQGWIISNTEAFF.

The V call is TRBV15, the J call TRBJ1-2, with TRBD1 matching 7 bases. Germline V gene sequence: CDR1 LNHNV, CDR2 YYDKDF (reference sequence). The CDR3 runs to 16 residues. V shed 0 bases and J 4 bases; nucleotides not matched to a gene: 8. CDR3 DNA: TGTGCCACCAGCAGAGACCTCCCCGGACAGGCCTATGGCTACACCTTC. Amino acid sequence: CATSRDLPGQAYGYTF.

J is TRBJ1-1 and V is TRBV10-1; a possible D gene is TRBD1 (5 bases). Trimming stripped 0 bases from V and 1 base from J, with 24 bases between. CDR3 size: 20 residues. Germline V gives CDR1 WNHNN, CDR2 SYGVQD (reference sequence). CDR3 protein: CASSESKGGAPRVGNTEAFF. CDR3 coding DNA: TGCGCCAGCAGTGAGTCGAAAGGTGGGGCCCCCCGTGTCGGGAACACTGAAGCTTTCTTT.

V usage is TRBV28 and J usage is TRBJ1-6; 7 nucleotides match TRBD1. After removal of 3 bases from V and 10 bases from J, the junction contained 6 bases not matched to a gene. From germline, CDR1 is MDHEN and CDR2 SYDVKM. The CDR3 length is 14 residues. CDR3: CASSLPGTASPLHF. CDR3 nucleotides: TGTGCCAGCAGTTTGCCCGGGACAGCCTCACCCCTCCACTTT.

In regard to this clone: The junction and the germline gene differ at one end; a read error may be behind it. The genes are TRBV5-4 and TRBJ2-5; possibly TRBD2 for D (6 bases). This CDR3 has 16 amino acids. CDR1 and CDR2 from the germline V gene are SGHNT and YYREEE (reference sequence). The CDR3 sequence is CASSLWSLRGIEIQYF. The CDR3 DNA reads TGTGCCAGCAGCTTGTGGTCGTTGCGGGGAATAGAGATCCAGTACTTC.

V gene TRBV29-1 combines with J gene TRBJ2-5, with TRBD1 identical over 8 bases. This CDR3 is 15 amino acids long. Trimming took 7 bases from V and 4 from J; bases not matched to a gene: 14. Germline CDR1 reads SQVTM; CDR2 reads ANQGSEA. CDR3 sequence: CSAFGGQGFPETQYF. The DNA for the CDR3 is TGCAGCGCCTTCGGCGGACAGGGCTTTCCAGAGACCCAGTACTTC.

V gene TRBV7-8 combines with J gene TRBJ1-6, with 8 positions matching TRBD1. The germline V gene encodes CDR1 SGHVS and CDR2 FQNEAQ. With V trimmed by 4 bases and J by 5 bases, 7 bases remained unmatched. The CDR3 is 16 amino acids. The CDR3: CASSSQGAVNNSPLHF. CDR3 coding DNA: TGTGCCAGCAGCTCCCAGGGGGCGGTCAATAATTCACCCCTCCACTTT.

V usage is TRBV6-1 and J usage is TRBJ1-5; D remains unclear. The germline CDR1 and CDR2 sequences are MNHNS and SASEGT. This CDR3 region has 14 residues. V lost 4 bases and J lost 5, with 12 bases in between. DNA for the CDR3: TGTGCCAGCAGTGGGGGAGACGGGTATCAGCCCCAGCATTTT. Its translation: CASSGGDGYQPQHF.

The chain joins TRBV5-1 to TRBJ2-7, with 9 bases that match TRBD2. The V segment lost 1 base and the J segment 5 bases; nucleotides outside the gene matches: 7. The CDR3 is 15 amino acids. CDR1 and CDR2 (germline): SGHRS, YFSETQ. Written as DNA, the CDR3 is TGCGCCAGCAGCTTGTTTTTAGCGGGAGTTAACGAGCAGTACTTC. It yields the protein CASSLFLAGVNEQYF.

This clone came up once. The rearrangement links TRBV25-1 to TRBJ2-2; D gene uncertain. CDR1 is MGHDK and CDR2 is SYGVNS in the germline V gene. V lost 7 bases and J lost 6, with 12 bases in between. The CDR3 has 13 residues. This chain's CDR3 is CASTHYTSGELFF. The CDR3 coding sequence is TGTGCCAGCACCCATTACACGTCCGGGGAGCTGTTTTTT.

The J gene is TRBJ1-1, the V gene TRBV29-1, with TRBD1 identical over 7 bases. J was trimmed by 3 bases and V by 4 bases; bases with no gene match: 2. Per the germline V gene, CDR1 is SQVTM and CDR2 is ANQGSEA. The CDR3 length is 12 residues. CDR3 loop: CSVGRGHTEAFF. CDR3 sequence (DNA): TGCAGCGTTGGAAGGGGGCACACTGAAGCTTTCTTT.

This clone showed up just once. The chain carries TRBV30 and TRBJ2-5; tentatively, D is TRBD2 (6 bases). The last part of the DNA fits TRBJ2-7 better; the J call may be wrong. The CDR3 extends over 13 amino acids. Per germline, CDR1 GTSNPN and CDR2 SVGIG (reference sequence). CDR3 coding DNA: TGTGCCTCCCAGGGAGGCCCCGGTTACGAGCAGTACTTC. The encoded protein is CASQGGPGYEQYF.

The chain employs TRBV18 and TRBJ2-5; D remains ambiguous. V was shortened by 2 bases and J by 1 base, with 5 bases between the two germline ends. Germline CDR1 and CDR2: KGHSH and LQKENI. The CDR3 runs to 13 residues. The DNA for the CDR3 is TGTGCCAGCTCACCAGTACTCCAAGAGACCCAGTACTTC. This sequence encodes CASSPVLQETQYF.

This sequence joins TRBV5-1 and TRBJ1-2; D is possibly TRBD1 (5 bases). CDR3 length: 14 residues. Germline V CDR1 and CDR2: SGHRS, YFSETQ. The V end was cut by 0 bases, the J end by 1 base, with 7 bases between. This CDR3 reads CASSLGGSNYGYTF. CDR3 nucleotide sequence: TGCGCCAGCAGCTTGGGGGGCAGTAACTATGGCTACACCTTC. The variable domain in full, completed from reference TRBV5-1 and TRBJ1-2, reads KAGVTQTPRYLIKTRGQQVTLSCSPISGHRSVSWYQQTPGQGLQFLFEYFSETQRNKGNFPGRFSGRQFSNSRSEMNVSTLELGDSALYLCASSLGGSNYGYTFGSGTRLTVV.

The genes are TRBV7-8 and TRBJ2-3; 10 bases fit TRBD1. Trimming at V came to 2 bases and at J to 7 bases, leaving 6 bases not matched to a gene. The CDR3 runs 15 residues. CDR1 and CDR2 (germline): SGHVS, FQNEAQ. For the CDR3, the DNA is TGTGCCAGCAGCTTATTGGACAGGGGGGTATATACGCAGTATTTT. Translation: CASSLLDRGVYTQYF.

This clone was observed a single time. This rearrangement joins TRBV7-9 to TRBJ1-2; 7 bases are a match to TRBD1. This CDR3 comprises 11 residues. The V gene's germline CDR1 is SEHNR and CDR2 FQNEAQ (reference sequence). CDR3 in DNA: TGTGCGGCGGGACAGCACTATGGCTACACCTTC. Translation gives CAAGQHYGYTF. The full variable domain, its missing parts supplied by reference TRBV7-9 and TRBJ1-2, is DTGVSQNPRHKITKRGQNVTFRCDPISEHNRLYWYRQTLGQGPEFLTYFQNEAQLEKSRLLSDRFSAERPKGSFSTLEIQRTEQGDSAMYLCAAGQHYGYTFGSGTRLTVV.

This chain joins TRBV29-1 and TRBJ1-2; 7 bases agree with TRBD1. Germline trimming cut 6 bases from V and 4 bases from J; bases unmatched to any gene: 8. The CDR3 loop spans 13 amino acids. Germline V gene lookup returns CDR1 SQVTM and CDR2 ANQGSEA. The CDR3 sequence: CSVSSGQLYGYTF. CDR3 DNA sequence: TGCAGCGTCTCCTCGGGACAGCTCTATGGCTACACCTTC.

The rearrangement links TRBV19 to TRBJ1-5; D may be TRBD1 (5 bases). The CDR3 loop spans 14 amino acids. The V gene lost 9 bases and the J gene lost 0 bases, with 12 bases spanning the gap. The germline CDR1 and CDR2 sequences are LNHDA and SQIVND (reference sequence). CDR3 nucleotides: TGTGCCAGCAGGGAGGCGAATAGCAATCAGCCCCAGCATTTT. Protein: CASREANSNQPQHF.

This clone was found once. The sample has other DNA sequences that encode this CDR3 too. V is TRBV5-1 and J is TRBJ2-3; tentative D call: TRBD1 (6 bases). With 0 bases removed from V and 5 bases from J, the gap between germline ends came to 13 bases. The CDR3 length is 15 residues. CDR1 and CDR2 (germline): SGHRS, YFSETQ. CDR3 nucleotides: TGCGCCAGCAGCTTGGGGACAGACGCACAAGATACGCAGTATTTT. It translates to CASSLGTDAQDTQYF.